The 24 T cell receptor beta chains given below trace back to one sample, sequenced in a study of cytomegalovirus exposure and HLA in healthy donors. 13 Jbeta primers and 60 Vbeta primers were used for the PCR. This table comes from immunoSEQ multiplex PCR, and its TCRdb copy is limited to in-frame clones, with some not included. The sample has 200,000 to 250,000 clones; about four fifths are singletons. The sequencing input was PBMCs. These receptors all come from a young man in good health and CMV-seronegative.

This clone has more than one count but fewer than ten. This chain connects TRBV6-6 to TRBJ2-5, with 9 nucleotides matching TRBD1. The CDR3 length is 15 residues. From germline, CDR1 is MNHNY and CDR2 SVGAGI (reference sequence). The ends lost 8 bases at V and 4 bases at J; junction bases unmatched: 11. CDR3 sequence (DNA): TGTGCCAGCGGGTTAGGGACAGGGTTGGGAGAGACCCAGTACTTC. This gives the protein CASGLGTGLGETQYF.

In this sample, this clone turned up a few times. The chain is built from TRBV11-3 and TRBJ2-2; 8 positions match TRBD1. With V trimmed by 5 bases and J by 4 bases, 6 bases remained unmatched. Germline CDR1 is SGHNT and CDR2 is YENEEA. The CDR3 is 15 residues long. CDR3 nucleotides: TGTGCCAGCAGCCCCAAAACAGGGGGCACCGGGGAGCTGTTTTTT. Translation: CASSPKTGGTGELFF.

The CDR3 bases are TGTGCCAGCAGTTACAACGGACAGGGGTTCCAGCCCCAGCATTTT. The encoded protein is CASSYNGQGFQPQHF. The rearrangement links TRBV6-5 to TRBJ1-5; 9 bases are a match to TRBD1. Germline values: CDR1 MNHEY, CDR2 SVGAGI. Trimming removed 2 bases from V and 7 bases from J; junction bases left unmatched: 6. CDR3 length: 15 amino acids.

CDR3 in DNA: TGTGCCAGCGGCGAGGACTCTGGAAACACCATATATTTT. It is translated as CASGEDSGNTIYF. The chain carries TRBV11-2 and TRBJ1-3; no clear D gene. The CDR3 runs 13 residues. V lost 8 bases and J lost 0, with 8 bases in between. From germline, CDR1 is SGHAT and CDR2 FQNNGV.

The J gene is TRBJ1-5, the V gene TRBV6-5; 9 bases align to TRBD1. Trimming removed 6 bases from V and 4 bases from J; junction bases left unmatched: 4. Germline V lookup: CDR1 MNHEY, CDR2 SVGAGI. The CDR3 is 14 amino acids. The DNA for the CDR3 is TGTGCCAGCAGCCCGGACAGGGGAAATCAGCCCCAGCATTTT. Amino acids: CASSPDRGNQPQHF.

This rearrangement joins TRBV5-1 to TRBJ2-2, with 7 bases identical to TRBD2. CDR3 length: 14 residues. Germline V gene data show CDR1 as SGHRS and CDR2 as YFSETQ. J lost 0 bases, V lost 7 bases, and 3 bases had no gene match. CDR3 region: CASAGTTNTGELFF. DNA for the CDR3: TGCGCCAGCGCCGGGACTACGAACACCGGGGAGCTGTTTTTT.

The rearrangement links TRBV9 to TRBJ2-3, with 12 positions matching TRBD2. CDR1 is SGDLS, CDR2 YYNGEE, per germline. CDR3 length equals 16 residues. V was clipped by 3 bases and J by 4 bases; unmatched bases: 6. As DNA, the CDR3 is TGTGCCAGCAGCGCATACCCTAGCGGGGGGGCAGATACGCAGTATTTT. This translates into CASSAYPSGGADTQYF.

The sample holds a few counts of this clone. The V and J genes are TRBV19 and TRBJ1-2; 7 nucleotides agree with TRBD1. The J segment lost 4 bases and the V segment lost 3 bases, leaving 8 bases of the junction unmatched. The CDR3 spans 15 residues. CDR1 and CDR2 (germline): LNHDA, SQIVND (reference sequence). The CDR3 spells CASSILQGSSYGYTF. The CDR3 DNA reads as TGTGCCAGTAGTATTCTACAGGGGTCGAGCTATGGCTACACCTTC. The whole variable domain, remainder taken from reference TRBV19 and TRBJ1-2, is DGGITQSPKYLFRKEGQNVTLSCEQNLNHDAMYWYRQDPGQGLRLIYYSQIVNDFQKGDIAEGYSVSREKKESFPLTVTSAQKNPTAFYLCASSILQGSSYGYTFGSGTRLTVV.

The V gene is TRBV6-1, the J gene TRBJ1-5, with D possibly matching TRBD1 (6 bases). The CDR3 is 17 residues long. CDR1 MNHNS and CDR2 SASEGT come from the germline V gene. V lost 1 base to trimming and J lost 13 bases, with 26 bases between them. CDR3 sequence reads: CASSEEQGLVFPSFQHF. The CDR3 bases are TGTGCCAGCAGTGAAGAACAGGGCCTGGTTTTTCCATCATTTCAGCATTTT.

The chain recombines TRBV5-1 with TRBJ2-5, with 7 bases fitting TRBD2. This CDR3 region has 13 residues. CDR1 and CDR2 (germline): SGHRS, YFSETQ. V lost 3 bases, J lost 1 base, and 0 bases stayed unmatched. The CDR3 bases are TGCGCCAGCAGCTGGGGGGGCCAAGAGACCCAGTACTTC. It codes for CASSWGGQETQYF.

This chain uses TRBV28 with TRBJ2-7; D may be TRBD1 (7 bases). This CDR3 comprises 15 residues. V was cut by 3 bases and J by 7 bases, with 19 bases left in between. Germline-derived CDR1 and CDR2 are MDHEN and SYDVKM. The CDR3 DNA reads as TGTGCCAGCAGTTTCTTGCGGAGGGGGCTGGGGGAGCAGTACTTC. Protein product: CASSFLRRGLGEQYF.

The chain combines TRBV11-2 with TRBJ2-5, with 9 bases lining up with TRBD1. Germline V gene lookup returns CDR1 SGHAT and CDR2 FQNNGV. Losses at the gene ends were 5 bases for V and 3 bases for J; bases not matched to a gene: 4. This CDR3 is 14 amino acids long. CDR3 sequence: CASSKWTGEETQYF. CDR3 in DNA: TGTGCCAGCAGCAAATGGACAGGGGAAGAGACCCAGTACTTC. The full variable domain, with the rest looked up from reference TRBV11-2 and TRBJ2-5, is EAGVAQSPRYKIIEKRQSVAFWCNPISGHATLYWYQQILGQGPKLLIQFQNNGVVDDSQLPKDRFSAERLKGVDSTLKIQPAKLEDSAVYLCASSKWTGEETQYFGPGTRLLVL.

The rearrangement joins TRBV25-1 to TRBJ2-3; 7 bases match TRBD1. The CDR3 is 15 amino acids. In germline, CDR1 is MGHDK, CDR2 SYGVNS. The junction had 5 bases not matched to a gene; V was cut back by 3 bases and J by 2 bases. The CDR3 DNA follows: TGTGCCAGCAGTGACGGGCAGGGGGTCACAGATACGCAGTATTTT. Translating gives CASSDGQGVTDTQYF.

This clone was counted once. Other nucleotide sequences from this sample produce the same CDR3. The chain uses TRBV28 and TRBJ2-7; D gene uncertain. CDR3 size: 12 residues. Germline V CDR1 and CDR2: MDHEN, SYDVKM. V was pared by 3 bases and J by 4 bases, with 7 bases between. CDR3 coding DNA: TGTGCCAGCAGTTTGTCGAGTTACGAGCAGTACTTC. The encoded protein is CASSLSSYEQYF.

This rearrangement joins TRBV28 to TRBJ1-3, with D tentatively TRBD1 (6 bases). The germline CDR1 and CDR2 sequences are MDHEN and SYDVKM. Trimming took off 8 bases at V and 3 bases at J, with 14 bases between the two ends. The CDR3 extends over 14 amino acids. CDR3 sequence: CASEGGTYGNTIYF. CDR3 DNA: TGTGCCAGCGAAGGGGGAACCTATGGAAACACCATATATTTT.

The gene calls are TRBV6-1 and TRBJ2-7; 7 nucleotides agree with TRBD1. CDR1 is MNHNS and CDR2 is SASEGT in the germline V gene. V shed 7 bases, J shed 2 bases, and the junction held 8 bases outside the gene matches. CDR3 length: 14 amino acids. This CDR3 is CASKRQGTTYEQYF. CDR3 sequence (DNA): TGTGCCAGCAAGCGACAGGGTACCACCTACGAGCAGTACTTC.

This clone was counted a few times. The gene calls are TRBV6-5 and TRBJ2-7; no reliable D call. The CDR3 consists of 15 residues. Between the trimmed V and J ends, which lost 0 bases and 1 base, there was a span of 10 bases. CDR1 and CDR2 (germline): MNHEY, SVGAGI. CDR3 coding DNA: TGTGCCAGCAGTTACTCGAGCCTAGGATCCTACGAGCAGTACTTC. It encodes CASSYSSLGSYEQYF.

The chain employs TRBV7-9 and TRBJ2-3; 8 nucleotides agree with TRBD2. CDR3 length: 18 residues. V lost 3 bases, J lost 2 bases, and 13 bases stayed unmatched. CDR1 is SEHNR, CDR2 FQNEAQ, per germline (reference sequence). The CDR3 protein is CASSFGGSGGAPTDTQYF. The CDR3 DNA sequence: TGTGCCAGCAGCTTTGGGGGGTCGGGGGGGGCCCCCACAGATACGCAGTATTTT. Supplemented by reference TRBV7-9 and TRBJ2-3, the full variable domain reads DTGVSQNPRHKITKRGQNVTFRCDPISEHNRLYWYRQTLGQGPEFLTYFQNEAQLEKSRLLSDRFSAERPKGSFSTLEIQRTEQGDSAMYLCASSFGGSGGAPTDTQYFGPGTRLTVL.

Details on this clone: One junction end does not reproduce the germline sequence, and a read error may be involved. The CDR3 here is CASSLNSCGGLEPCQETQYF. CDR3 nucleotides: TGTGCCAGCAGTTTAAACTCTTGCGGGGGGCTAGAGCCTTGCCAAGAGACCCAGTACTTC. The rearrangement joins TRBV7-3 to TRBJ2-5, with 8 bases aligning to TRBD2. CDR1 is SGHTA, CDR2 FQGTGA, per germline. The CDR3 sequence is 20 residues long.

The chain joins TRBV4-2 to TRBJ1-3, with a possible D match to TRBD1 (6 bases). Deletions cut 2 bases from V and 8 bases from J, with 19 bases between. The CDR3 contains 16 residues. The germline gives CDR1 LGHNA, CDR2 YNFKEQ. DNA for the CDR3: TGTGCCAGCAGCCAATCCAATGGTTCCCCAGGGGACACCATATATTTT. The encoded protein is CASSQSNGSPGDTIYF.

The chain couples TRBV5-6 to TRBJ1-2; the D gene is possibly TRBD1 (5 bases). Trimming shortened V by 0 bases and J by 5 bases, and 17 bases separated the two germline ends. The CDR3 has 16 amino acids. Germline lookup yields CDR1 SGHDT and CDR2 YYEEEE. Here the CDR3 DNA reads TGTGCCAGCAGCTTGGAGGGGCGCTATTCCCTATATGGCTACACCTTC. Protein product: CASSLEGRYSLYGYTF.

The chain has TRBV27 and TRBJ2-5, with 8 bases that match TRBD1. Looked up from germline, CDR1 is MNHEY and CDR2 is SMNVEV (reference sequence). The CDR3 is made up of 13 amino acids. J lost 4 bases, V lost 9 bases, and 7 bases had no gene match. This CDR3 is CASGRGPGETQYF. CDR3 DNA: TGTGCCAGTGGCAGGGGGCCGGGAGAGACCCAGTACTTC.

The chain links TRBV7-2 to TRBJ2-3; 9 nucleotides line up with TRBD1. V was clipped by 6 bases and J by 0 bases; unmatched bases: 13. Germline V gene lookup returns CDR1 SGHTA and CDR2 FQGNSA. The CDR3 has 18 residues. CDR3 DNA: TGTGCCAGCAGAGGCCGGGACAGGGCACTATTGAGCACAGATACGCAGTATTTT. Translated: CASRGRDRALLSTDTQYF. The full variable domain, its missing parts supplied by reference TRBV7-2 and TRBJ2-3, is GAGVSQSPSNKVTEKGKDVELRCDPISGHTALYWYRQSLGQGLEFLIYFQGNSAPDKSGLPSDRFSAERTGGSVSTLTIQRTQQEDSAVYLCASRGRDRALLSTDTQYFGPGTRLTVL.

This clone has just a few counts. This chain uses TRBV10-3 with TRBJ1-6, with a tentative D call TRBD1 (6 bases). V was clipped by 3 bases and J by 8 bases, with 14 bases between them. The CDR3 extends over 15 amino acids. CDR1 is ENHRY, CDR2 SYGVKD, per germline. The chain's CDR3 is CAISDVGGGYSPLHF. CDR3 coding DNA: TGTGCCATCAGTGACGTAGGGGGTGGGTATTCACCCCTCCACTTT.